This T cell receptor (beta chain) was captured by sequencing in a study of blood T cell repertoires in COVID-19. Study information: The study drew acute and convalescent COVID-19 samples from the United States, Italy and Spain.

Assay used: immunoSEQ multiplex PCR; TCRdb lists only in-frame clones, some missing. The sample has a few hundred thousand clones, around 86% seen once. Recruitment covered 20 to 25 US areas and drew participants whose ages spanned roughly 18 to 89 years. Membership in each cohort depended on participant-reported clinical history. Cohort 3 donors were reported recovered after two negative PCRs, clearance, or symptom resolution. Concerning this clone itself: Other DNA sequences in this sample translate to the same CDR3.

The CDR3 contains 15 residues. After removal of 5 bases from V and 5 bases from J, the junction contained 8 bases not matched to a gene. The germline V gene has CDR1 LNHDA and CDR2 SQIVND (reference sequence). The chain joins TRBV19 to TRBJ1-2; the match to TRBD1 covers 10 bases. This sequence originates from a woman younger than 35 who had recovered from COVID-19. Material: PBMCs or T cells enriched from blood (not recorded which). CDR3 amino acids: CASSPRTGGGYGYTF. The CDR3 bases are TGTGCCAGTAGTCCAAGGACAGGGGGGGGATATGGCTACACCTTC.